Below, 30 T cell receptor beta chains from the same sample are listed, as sequenced in a study. Each CDR3 protein is one row after TCRdb ran MiXCR on the reads. The data contain about 7,100 distinct CDR3 sequences, over 30% of them singletons. The sequencing input was blood. Receptors were obtained from a human donor.

Relative to its sample, this clonotype is medium-sized. The rearrangement uses TRBV18 and TRBJ1-1; 10 bases are shared with TRBD1. Germline V gives CDR1 KGHSH, CDR2 LQKENI. V was clipped by 2 bases and J by 1 base; unmatched bases: 4. The CDR3 runs to 16 residues. CDR3 sequence (DNA): TGTGCCAGCTCACCAGGGACAGGGGATTGGAACACTGAAGCTTTCTTT. This codes for CASSPGTGDWNTEAFF.

The rearrangement joins TRBV29-1 to TRBJ1-1; TRBD1 matches at 8 bases. V trimming: 8 bases; J trimming: 2 bases; junction bases outside the gene matches: 13. Germline CDR1 reads SQVTM; CDR2 reads ANQGSEA. The CDR3 is 15 amino acids. In DNA, the CDR3 is TGCAGCTCACCATGGACAGGGATTGTTAACACTGAAGCTTTCTTT. This sequence encodes CSSPWTGIVNTEAFF.

This clonotype is judged medium-sized. This chain joins TRBV4-2 and TRBJ2-1, with TRBD2 identical over 13 bases. CDR1 and CDR2 from the germline V gene are LGHNA and YNFKEQ. With V trimmed by 4 bases and J by 7 bases, 10 bases remained unmatched. The CDR3 covers 17 residues. DNA for the CDR3: TGTGCCAGCAGCCTCACCGGGACTAGCGGGACTCGTAATGAGCAGTTCTTC. This encodes CASSLTGTSGTRNEQFF.

This clonotype has ten or more counts. The rearrangement links TRBV29-1 to TRBJ1-2; D gene ambiguous. The CDR3 contains 12 residues. Germline lookup yields CDR1 SQVTM and CDR2 ANQGSEA. V shed 5 bases and J shed 7 bases, with 14 bases lying between them. DNA for the CDR3: TGCAGCGTTACTCTCATTGGCGGTGGCTACACCTTC. This gives the protein CSVTLIGGGYTF.

Remarks on this clonotype: A read error is possible here, since a much larger clone lies one base away. V gene TRBV7-8 combines with J gene TRBJ2-3, with D hard to call. This CDR3 is built from 14 residues. Germline CDR1 reads SGHVS; CDR2 reads FQNEAQ. V dropped 2 bases and J dropped 6 bases, with 12 bases sitting between them. The CDR3 bases are TGTGCCAGCAGCTTACTGGTAGCTGCGGATACGCAGTATTTT. It encodes CASSLLVAADTQYF.

The rearrangement joins TRBV14 to TRBJ1-2; no clear D. Germline loops: CDR1 SGHDN, CDR2 FVKESK. The CDR3 length is 8 residues. V was cut by 6 bases and J by 7 bases, with 0 bases left in between. CDR3 DNA sequence: TGTGCCAGCAGTGGCTACACCTTC. It encodes CASSGYTF.

The gene calls are TRBV29-1 and TRBJ2-1, with D perhaps matching TRBD1 (5 bases). Germline V gene data show CDR1 as SQVTM and CDR2 as ANQGSEA. V was trimmed by 1 base and J by 5 bases, leaving 12 bases between them. The length of the CDR3 is 14 residues. CDR3 sequence reads: CSVEAGSWDNEQFF. Written as DNA, the CDR3 is TGCAGCGTTGAAGCAGGGTCCTGGGACAATGAGCAGTTCTTC.

This clonotype appeared a single time. The chain carries TRBV20-1 and TRBJ2-1; TRBD2 matches at 9 bases. Germline-derived CDR1 and CDR2 are DFQATT and SNEGSKA (reference sequence). V lost 5 bases, J lost 4 bases, and 6 bases stayed unmatched. The CDR3 has 14 residues. For the CDR3, the DNA is TGCAGTGCTGTGCACACTAGCGGGTACAATGAGCAGTTCTTC. Its translation: CSAVHTSGYNEQFF.

The rearrangement joins TRBV9 to TRBJ2-3; D not certain. Trimming took 2 bases from V and 1 from J, leaving 11 bases between them. In germline, CDR1 is SGDLS, CDR2 YYNGEE. This CDR3 region has 15 residues. CDR3 DNA: TGTGCCAGCAGCGTTGAGTCGGGTGGCACAGATACGCAGTATTTT. Translated: CASSVESGGTDTQYF.

The genes are TRBV19 and TRBJ1-1; D is unresolved. V gave up 10 bases and J gave up 3 bases, with 18 bases separating them. Germline V CDR1 and CDR2: LNHDA, SQIVND (reference sequence). The CDR3 contains 14 residues. The CDR3 is CATASDPWDTEAFF. CDR3 DNA sequence: TGTGCCACCGCCTCGGACCCCTGGGACACTGAAGCTTTCTTT.

This clonotype is labeled medium-sized. The chain links TRBV29-1 to TRBJ1-1; tentative D call: TRBD1 (5 bases). Germline loops: CDR1 SQVTM, CDR2 ANQGSEA. The CDR3 has 10 amino acids. V was pared by 3 bases and J by 11 bases, with 10 bases between. The CDR3 DNA is TGCAGCGTTGACCAGGGACTCGCTTTCTTT. This gives the protein CSVDQGLAFF.

In this sample, this clonotype turned up many times. V is TRBV20-1 and J is TRBJ2-7, with 7 bases matching TRBD1. From germline, CDR1 is DFQATT and CDR2 SNEGSKA (reference sequence). Losses at the gene ends were 5 bases for V and 3 bases for J; bases not matched to a gene: 13. The CDR3 has 15 residues. CDR3 nucleotide sequence: TGCAGTGCTCCTTCTGGGGACAGCGATTACTACGAGCAGTACTTC. This sequence encodes CSAPSGDSDYYEQYF.

This clonotype is labeled as medium-sized. V and J are TRBV14 and TRBJ1-4; no definite D call. CDR3 size: 15 residues. Trimming stripped 3 bases from V and 0 bases from J, with 8 bases between. Germline CDR1 SGHDN, CDR2 FVKESK. This CDR3 is CASSHVYATNEKLFF. CDR3 nucleotides: TGTGCCAGCAGCCACGTCTATGCAACTAATGAAAAACTGTTTTTT. The full variable domain, rest sourced from reference TRBV14 and TRBJ1-4, is EAGVTQFPSHSVIEKGQTVTLRCDPISGHDNLYWYRRVMGKEIKFLLHFVKESKQDESGMPNNRFLAERTGGTYSTLKVQPAELEDSGVYFCASSHVYATNEKLFFGSGTQLSVL.

This clonotype is labeled as medium-sized. V gene TRBV4-2 combines with J gene TRBJ2-7; D unclear. V lost 0 bases, J lost 4 bases, and 10 bases lay in between. Germline V gives CDR1 LGHNA, CDR2 YNFKEQ. The CDR3 covers 14 residues. The CDR3 loop is CASSQDSDLYEQYF. CDR3 in DNA: TGTGCCAGCAGCCAAGATTCAGATTTATACGAGCAGTACTTC.

This clonotype is a singleton in its sample. The chain uses TRBV29-1 and TRBJ1-4; D remains ambiguous. This CDR3 region has 14 residues. Trimming cost V 4 bases and J 1 base, with 10 bases left between them. Germline CDR1 SQVTM, CDR2 ANQGSEA. The CDR3 loop reads CSVGGPGTNEKLFF. The CDR3 DNA reads as TGCAGCGTTGGAGGGCCAGGAACTAATGAAAAACTGTTTTTT. Filled out from reference TRBV29-1 and TRBJ1-4, the complete variable domain reads SAVISQKPSRDICQRGTSLTIQCQVDSQVTMMFWYRQQPGQSLTLIATANQGSEATYESGFVIDKFPISRPNLTFSTLTVSNMSPEDSSIYLCSVGGPGTNEKLFFGSGTQLSVL.

In this sample, this clonotype turned up a few times. This chain uses TRBV7-2 with TRBJ2-7; TRBD2 is a possible D gene (5 bases). Germline loops: CDR1 SGHTA, CDR2 FQGNSA. The CDR3 has 13 amino acids. V lost 7 bases and J lost 4, with 14 bases in between. The chain's CDR3 is CASTLPGFYEQYF. CDR3 bases: TGTGCCAGCACCTTGCCGGGGTTTTACGAGCAGTACTTC.

This clonotype was seen at least ten times. The chain links TRBV13 to TRBJ2-7; D perhaps matches TRBD1 (5 bases). The CDR3 has 12 amino acids. Trimming took off 3 bases at V and 6 bases at J, with 9 bases between the two ends. From germline, CDR1 is PRHDT and CDR2 FYEKMQ (reference sequence). CDR3: CASSLGPGEQYF. Written as DNA, the CDR3 is TGTGCCAGCAGCTTGGGGCCGGGCGAGCAGTACTTC.

This clonotype was detected ten times or more. J is TRBJ2-3 and V is TRBV20-1; a weak D match, TRBD2 (6 bases). Germline loops: CDR1 DFQATT, CDR2 SNEGSKA (reference sequence). Trimming left V 3 bases short and J 0 bases short, with 19 bases between. The CDR3 is 17 amino acids. The DNA for the CDR3 is TGCAGTGCTAGCGGAATTGCGGGAAGAGCTAGCACAGATACGCAGTATTTT. Translating it yields CSASGIAGRASTDTQYF.

This clonotype is classed as medium-sized. The genes are TRBV4-2 and TRBJ2-7, with D tentatively TRBD1 (5 bases). Trimming took 2 bases from V and 6 from J, leaving 14 bases between them. CDR1 and CDR2 from the germline V gene are LGHNA and YNFKEQ. The CDR3 runs 14 residues. The CDR3, as DNA: TGTGCCAGCAGCCAACGTACAGGTCAAGGCGAGCAGTACTTC. As protein: CASSQRTGQGEQYF.

This clonotype was seen a few times. The chain recombines TRBV28 with TRBJ2-3, with D unclear. CDR3 length: 13 residues. CDR1 is MDHEN, CDR2 SYDVKM, per germline. In DNA, the CDR3 is TGTGCTGCCCCCCCCGGTCCGGGAGATACGCAGTATTTT. Its protein product is CAAPPGPGDTQYF.

This clonotype is medium-sized in the sample. The rearrangement joins TRBV4-2 to TRBJ2-7; TRBD2 matches at 8 bases. V trimming: 4 bases; J trimming: 0 bases; junction bases outside the gene matches: 8. Germline CDR1 is LGHNA and CDR2 is YNFKEQ. The CDR3 covers 16 residues. CDR3 coding DNA: TGTGCCAGCAGCCTCCGGACTAGCTCGGGCTCCTACGAGCAGTACTTC. Translation gives CASSLRTSSGSYEQYF.

A note on this clonotype: This could be a read error, since a much larger clone is one nucleotide away. The CDR3 DNA sequence: TGCAGTGCCCGGGAGGGTGGTGACACTGAAGCTTTCTTT. It codes for CSAREGGDTEAFF. The V call is TRBV20-1, the J call TRBJ1-1; D ambiguous. This CDR3 is 13 amino acids long. The germline V gene has CDR1 DFQATT and CDR2 SNEGSKA (reference sequence). V lost 6 bases, J lost 3 bases, and 14 bases lay in between.

This clonotype is deemed medium-sized. V usage is TRBV4-2 and J usage is TRBJ2-7; D not certain. V was shortened by 0 bases and J by 3 bases, with 12 bases between the two germline ends. Looked up from germline, CDR1 is LGHNA and CDR2 is YNFKEQ. The CDR3 covers 15 residues. The CDR3 here is CASSQEGGPYYEQYF. The CDR3 DNA sequence: TGTGCCAGCAGCCAAGAAGGTGGACCGTACTACGAGCAGTACTTC.

This rearrangement joins TRBV29-1 to TRBJ1-1, with 8 bases fitting TRBD1. With V trimmed by 6 bases and J by 0 bases, 9 bases remained unmatched. Germline V lookup: CDR1 SQVTM, CDR2 ANQGSEA. The CDR3 is 15 amino acids. This CDR3 is CSVDRGTGLNTEAFF. Written as DNA, the CDR3 is TGCAGCGTCGACAGGGGAACGGGGCTGAACACTGAAGCTTTCTTT.

This clonotype rates as medium-sized. The chain couples TRBV30 to TRBJ1-1, with 7 nucleotides matching TRBD1. Germline CDR1 and CDR2: GTSNPN and SVGIG (reference sequence). The CDR3 sequence is 14 residues long. The ends lost 0 bases at V and 6 bases at J; junction bases unmatched: 7. CDR3 bases: TGTGCCTGGAGTGTTTGGCAGGGGGAGGCTGAAGCTTTCTTT. This encodes CAWSVWQGEAEAFF.

This chain connects TRBV29-1 to TRBJ1-2; D uncertain. The CDR3 consists of 14 residues. The V end was cut by 7 bases, the J end by 5 bases, with 20 bases between. Per germline, CDR1 SQVTM and CDR2 ANQGSEA. The CDR3 here is CSAYERAGRYGYTF. As DNA, the CDR3 is TGCAGCGCCTACGAAAGGGCGGGCCGATATGGCTACACCTTC.

The V call is TRBV28, the J call TRBJ2-2; D unclear. V lost 8 bases and J lost 0, with 10 bases in between. This CDR3 has 14 amino acids. Germline CDR1 and CDR2: MDHEN and SYDVKM. In DNA, the CDR3 is TGTGCCAGCCATGGAGAGACGAACACCGGGGAGCTGTTTTTT. Translated: CASHGETNTGELFF.

By sample share, this clonotype is medium-sized (0.01 to 0.1%). The chain couples TRBV29-1 to TRBJ2-1; no definite D call. Germline loops: CDR1 SQVTM, CDR2 ANQGSEA. Trimming removed 4 bases at V and 0 bases at J, with 13 bases between. The CDR3 is made up of 15 amino acids. CDR3 amino acids: CSVVILESSYNEQFF. CDR3 bases: TGCAGCGTTGTGATTTTGGAGAGCTCCTACAATGAGCAGTTCTTC.

This clonotype is labeled medium-sized. The chain uses TRBV29-1 and TRBJ1-1; D is unresolved. Trimming cost V 4 bases and J 0 bases, with 9 bases left between them. Germline V gene lookup returns CDR1 SQVTM and CDR2 ANQGSEA. The CDR3 has 13 amino acids. The CDR3: CSVGKELNTEAFF. The CDR3 DNA is TGCAGCGTTGGTAAAGAGCTGAACACTGAAGCTTTCTTT.

In this sample, this clonotype is medium-sized. The chain links TRBV29-1 to TRBJ1-5; D remains unclear. The ends were cut back, 5 bases at V and 6 bases at J, with 14 bases in the middle. Germline-derived CDR1 and CDR2 are SQVTM and ANQGSEA. The CDR3 covers 13 residues. The CDR3 sequence: CSVTDNGLQPQHF. The DNA for the CDR3 is TGCAGCGTTACAGACAACGGTCTTCAGCCCCAGCATTTT.